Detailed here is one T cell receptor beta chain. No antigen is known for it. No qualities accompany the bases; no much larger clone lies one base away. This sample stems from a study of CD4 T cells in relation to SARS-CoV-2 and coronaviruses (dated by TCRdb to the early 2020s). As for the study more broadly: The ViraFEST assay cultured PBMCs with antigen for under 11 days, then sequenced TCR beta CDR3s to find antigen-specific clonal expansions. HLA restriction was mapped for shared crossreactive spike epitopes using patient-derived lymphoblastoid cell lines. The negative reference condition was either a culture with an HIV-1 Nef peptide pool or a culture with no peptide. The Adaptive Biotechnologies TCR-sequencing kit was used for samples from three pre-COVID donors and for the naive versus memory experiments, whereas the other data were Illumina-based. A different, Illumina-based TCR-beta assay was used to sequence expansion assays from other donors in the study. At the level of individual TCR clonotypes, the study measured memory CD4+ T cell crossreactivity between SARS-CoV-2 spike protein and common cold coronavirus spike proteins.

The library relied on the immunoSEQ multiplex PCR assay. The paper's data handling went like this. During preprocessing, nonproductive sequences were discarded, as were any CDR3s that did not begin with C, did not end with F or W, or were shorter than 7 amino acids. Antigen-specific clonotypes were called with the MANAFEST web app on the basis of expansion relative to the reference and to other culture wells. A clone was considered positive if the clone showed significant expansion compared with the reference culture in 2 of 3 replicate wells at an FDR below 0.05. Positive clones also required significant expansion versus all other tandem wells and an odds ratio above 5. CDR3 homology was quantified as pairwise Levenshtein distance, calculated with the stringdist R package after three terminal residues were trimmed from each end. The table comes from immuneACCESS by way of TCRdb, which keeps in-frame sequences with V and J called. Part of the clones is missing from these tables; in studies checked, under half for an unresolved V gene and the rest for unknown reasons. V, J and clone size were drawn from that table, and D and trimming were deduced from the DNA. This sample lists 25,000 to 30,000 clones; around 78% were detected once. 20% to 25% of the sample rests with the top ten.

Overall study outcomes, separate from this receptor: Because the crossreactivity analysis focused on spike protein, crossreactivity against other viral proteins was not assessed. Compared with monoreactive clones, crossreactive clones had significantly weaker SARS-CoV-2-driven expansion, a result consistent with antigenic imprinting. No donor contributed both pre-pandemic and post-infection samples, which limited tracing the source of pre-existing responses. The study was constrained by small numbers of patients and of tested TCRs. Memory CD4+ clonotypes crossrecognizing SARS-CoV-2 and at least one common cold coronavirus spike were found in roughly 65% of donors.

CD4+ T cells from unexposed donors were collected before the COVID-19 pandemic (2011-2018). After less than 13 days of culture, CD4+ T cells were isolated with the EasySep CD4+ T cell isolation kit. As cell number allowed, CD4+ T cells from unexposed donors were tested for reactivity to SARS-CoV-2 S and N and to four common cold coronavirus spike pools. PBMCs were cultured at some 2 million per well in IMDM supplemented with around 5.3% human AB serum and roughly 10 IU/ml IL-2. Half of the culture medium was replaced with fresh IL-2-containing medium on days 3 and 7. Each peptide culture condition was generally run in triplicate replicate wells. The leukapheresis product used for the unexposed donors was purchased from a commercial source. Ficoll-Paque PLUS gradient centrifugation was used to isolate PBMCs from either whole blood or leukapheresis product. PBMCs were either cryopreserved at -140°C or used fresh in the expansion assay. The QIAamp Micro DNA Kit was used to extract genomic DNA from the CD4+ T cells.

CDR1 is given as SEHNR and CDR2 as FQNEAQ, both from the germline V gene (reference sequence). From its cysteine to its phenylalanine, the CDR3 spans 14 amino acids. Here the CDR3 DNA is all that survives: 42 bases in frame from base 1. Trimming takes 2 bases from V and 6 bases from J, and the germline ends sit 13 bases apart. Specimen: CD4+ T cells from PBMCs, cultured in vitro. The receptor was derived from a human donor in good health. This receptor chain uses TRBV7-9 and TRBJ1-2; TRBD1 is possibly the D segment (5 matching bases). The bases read TGTGCCAGCAGCTTAAGGGGAGTAGGTGATGGCTACACCTTC. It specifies CASSLRGVGDGYTF.